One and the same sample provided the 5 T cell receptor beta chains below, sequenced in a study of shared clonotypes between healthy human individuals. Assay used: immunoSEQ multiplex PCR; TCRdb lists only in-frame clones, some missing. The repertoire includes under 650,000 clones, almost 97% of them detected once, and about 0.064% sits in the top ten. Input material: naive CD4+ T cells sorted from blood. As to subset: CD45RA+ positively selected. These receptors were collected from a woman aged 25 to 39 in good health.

CDR3 sequence: CASRNLAGGVNEQFF. The CDR3 coding sequence is TGTGCCAGCCGGAACCTAGCGGGAGGTGTGAATGAGCAGTTCTTC. The V and J genes are TRBV6-1 and TRBJ2-1; 11 positions match TRBD2. Per germline, CDR1 MNHNS and CDR2 SASEGT. The CDR3 length is 15 residues. Germline trimming cut 8 bases from V and 7 bases from J; bases unmatched to any gene: 10.

The CDR3 DNA is TGTGCCAGCATCGTTGGGGGCGGGGAAAGCTCCTACGAGCAGTACTTC. Translation gives CASIVGGGESSYEQYF. V is TRBV28 and J is TRBJ2-7, with D possibly called TRBD1 or TRBD2 (6 bases each). Trimming cost V 7 bases and J 0 bases, with 19 bases left between them. CDR1 is MDHEN and CDR2 is SYDVKM in the germline V gene. This CDR3 comprises 16 residues.

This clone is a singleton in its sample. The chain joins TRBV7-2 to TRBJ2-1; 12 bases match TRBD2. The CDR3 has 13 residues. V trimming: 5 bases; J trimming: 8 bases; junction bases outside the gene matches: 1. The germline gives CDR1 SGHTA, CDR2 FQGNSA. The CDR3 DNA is TGTGCCAGCAGCAGACTAGCGGGAGATGAGCAGTTCTTC. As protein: CASSRLAGDEQFF. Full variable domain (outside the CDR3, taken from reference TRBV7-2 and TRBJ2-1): GAGVSQSPSNKVTEKGKDVELRCDPISGHTALYWYRQSLGQGLEFLIYFQGNSAPDKSGLPSDRFSAERTGGSVSTLTIQRTQQEDSAVYLCASSRLAGDEQFFGPGTRLTVL.

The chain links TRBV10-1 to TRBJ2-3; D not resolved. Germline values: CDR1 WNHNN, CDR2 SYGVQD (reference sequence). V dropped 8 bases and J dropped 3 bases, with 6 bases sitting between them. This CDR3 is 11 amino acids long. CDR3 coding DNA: TGCGCCAGCGAGGAAACAGATACGCAGTATTTT. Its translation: CASEETDTQYF.

Here the CDR3 reads CASSESSRGQRGEQYF. CDR3 coding DNA: TGCGCCAGCAGTGAGTCATCCCGAGGGCAGAGGGGCGAGCAGTACTTC. The chain uses TRBV10-1 and TRBJ2-7; D may match TRBD1 or TRBD2 (5 bases each). CDR1 and CDR2 from the germline V gene are WNHNN and SYGVQD (reference sequence). This CDR3 has 16 residues. Trimming took off 0 bases at V and 6 bases at J, with 18 bases between the two ends.